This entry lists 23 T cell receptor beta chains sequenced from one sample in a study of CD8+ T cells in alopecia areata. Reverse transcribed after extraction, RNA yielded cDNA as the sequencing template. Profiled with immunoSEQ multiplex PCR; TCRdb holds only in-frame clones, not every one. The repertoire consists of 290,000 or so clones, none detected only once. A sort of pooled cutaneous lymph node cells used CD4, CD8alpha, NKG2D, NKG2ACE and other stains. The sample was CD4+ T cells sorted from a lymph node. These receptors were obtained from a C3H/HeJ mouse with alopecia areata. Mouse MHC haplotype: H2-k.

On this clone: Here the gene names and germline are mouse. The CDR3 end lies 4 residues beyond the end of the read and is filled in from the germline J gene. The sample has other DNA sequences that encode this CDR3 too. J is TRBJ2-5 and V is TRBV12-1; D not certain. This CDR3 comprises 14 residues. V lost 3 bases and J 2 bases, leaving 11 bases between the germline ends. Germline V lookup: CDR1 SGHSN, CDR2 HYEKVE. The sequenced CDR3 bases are TGTGCCAGCTCTACCACAGCGATCCAAGAC. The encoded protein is CASSTTAIQD. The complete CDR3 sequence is CASSTTAIQDTQYF.

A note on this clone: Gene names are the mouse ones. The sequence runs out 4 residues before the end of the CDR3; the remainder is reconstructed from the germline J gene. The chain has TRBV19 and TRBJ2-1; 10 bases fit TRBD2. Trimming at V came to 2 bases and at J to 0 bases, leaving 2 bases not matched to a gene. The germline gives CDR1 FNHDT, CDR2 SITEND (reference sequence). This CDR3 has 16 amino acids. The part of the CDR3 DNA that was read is TGTGCCAGCAGTATTGGGACTGGGGATAACTATGCT. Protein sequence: CASSIGTGDNYA. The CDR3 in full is CASSIGTGDNYAEQFF.

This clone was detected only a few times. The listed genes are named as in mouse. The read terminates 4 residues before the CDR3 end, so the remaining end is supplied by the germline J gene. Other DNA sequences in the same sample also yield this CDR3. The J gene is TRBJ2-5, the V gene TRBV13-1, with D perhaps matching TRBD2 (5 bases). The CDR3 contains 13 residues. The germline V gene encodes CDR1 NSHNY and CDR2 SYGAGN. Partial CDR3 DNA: TGTGCCAGCAGTGATTTGGGGAAGGAC. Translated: CASSDLGKD. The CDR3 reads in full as CASSDLGKDTQYF.

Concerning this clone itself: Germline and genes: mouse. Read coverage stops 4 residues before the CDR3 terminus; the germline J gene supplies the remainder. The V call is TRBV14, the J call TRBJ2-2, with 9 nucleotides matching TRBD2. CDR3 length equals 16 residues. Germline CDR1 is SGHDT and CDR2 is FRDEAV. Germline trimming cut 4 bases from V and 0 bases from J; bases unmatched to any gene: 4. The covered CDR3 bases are TGTGCCAGCAGTCCCGACTGGGGGTCAAACACCGGG. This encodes CASSPDWGSNTG. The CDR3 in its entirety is CASSPDWGSNTGQLYF.

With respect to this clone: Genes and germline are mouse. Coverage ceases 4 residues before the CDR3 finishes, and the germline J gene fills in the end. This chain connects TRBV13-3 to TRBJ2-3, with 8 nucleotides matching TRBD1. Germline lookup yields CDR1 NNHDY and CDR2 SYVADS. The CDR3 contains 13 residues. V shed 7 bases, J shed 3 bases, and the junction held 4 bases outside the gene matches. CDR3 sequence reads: CASAGGRAETLYF. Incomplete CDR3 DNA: TGTGCCAGCGCAGGGGGCAGAGCAGAA.

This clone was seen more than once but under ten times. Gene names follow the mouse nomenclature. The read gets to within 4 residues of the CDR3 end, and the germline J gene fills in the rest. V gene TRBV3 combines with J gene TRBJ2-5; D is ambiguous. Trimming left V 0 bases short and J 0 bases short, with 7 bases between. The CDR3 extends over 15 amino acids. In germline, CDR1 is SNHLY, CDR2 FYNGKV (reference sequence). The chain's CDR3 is CASSLATINQDTQYF. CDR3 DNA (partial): TGTGCCAGCAGCTTAGCGACAATTAACCAAGAC.

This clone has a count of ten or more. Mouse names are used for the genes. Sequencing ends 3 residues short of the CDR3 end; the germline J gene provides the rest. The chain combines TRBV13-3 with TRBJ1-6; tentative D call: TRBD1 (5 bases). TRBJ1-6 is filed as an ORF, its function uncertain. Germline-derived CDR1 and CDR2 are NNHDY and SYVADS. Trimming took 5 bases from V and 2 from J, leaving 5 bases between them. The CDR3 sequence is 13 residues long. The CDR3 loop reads CASRDTYNSPLYF. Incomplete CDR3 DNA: TGTGCCAGCAGGGACACCTATAATTCGCCC.

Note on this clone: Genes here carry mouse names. CDR3 DNA, as far as it was read: TGTGCCAGCGGTGGGGACAGATAT. Encoded protein: CASGGDRY. Given in full, the CDR3 is CASGGDRYEQYF. The chain couples TRBV13-2 to TRBJ2-7, with 7 bases fitting TRBD1. The CDR3 goes on 4 residues after the read ends, and that part is filled in from the germline J gene. Germline CDR1 and CDR2: NNHNN and SYGAGS (reference sequence). The CDR3 has 12 amino acids.

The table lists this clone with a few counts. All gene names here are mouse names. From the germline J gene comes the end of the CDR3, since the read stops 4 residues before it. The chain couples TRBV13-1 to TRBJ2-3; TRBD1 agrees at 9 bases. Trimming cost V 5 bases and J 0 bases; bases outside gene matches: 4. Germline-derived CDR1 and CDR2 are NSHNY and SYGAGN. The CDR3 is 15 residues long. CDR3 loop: CASRGGQGSAETLYF. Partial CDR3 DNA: TGTGCCAGCAGAGGGGGACAGGGTAGTGCAGAA.

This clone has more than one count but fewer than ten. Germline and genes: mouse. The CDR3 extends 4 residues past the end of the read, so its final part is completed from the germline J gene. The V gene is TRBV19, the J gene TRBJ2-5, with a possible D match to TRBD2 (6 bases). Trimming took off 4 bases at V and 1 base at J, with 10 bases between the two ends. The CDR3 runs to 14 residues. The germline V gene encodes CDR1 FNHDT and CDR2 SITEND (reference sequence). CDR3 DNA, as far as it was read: TGTGCCAGCAGTCCCCGGGGGGACCAAGAC. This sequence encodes CASSPRGDQD. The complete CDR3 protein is CASSPRGDQDTQYF.

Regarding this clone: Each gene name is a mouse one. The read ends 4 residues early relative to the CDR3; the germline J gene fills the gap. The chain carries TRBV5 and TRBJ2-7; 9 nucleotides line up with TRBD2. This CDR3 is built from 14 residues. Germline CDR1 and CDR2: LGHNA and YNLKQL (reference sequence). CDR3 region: CASSQTGGLYEQYF. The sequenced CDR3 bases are TGTGCCAGCAGCCAGACTGGGGGTCTATAT.

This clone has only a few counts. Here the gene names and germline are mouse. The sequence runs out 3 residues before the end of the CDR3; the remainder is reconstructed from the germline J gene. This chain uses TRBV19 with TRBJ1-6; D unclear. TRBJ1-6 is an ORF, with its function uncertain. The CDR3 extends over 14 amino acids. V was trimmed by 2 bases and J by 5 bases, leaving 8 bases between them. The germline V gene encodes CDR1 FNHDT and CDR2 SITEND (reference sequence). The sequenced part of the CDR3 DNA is TGTGCCAGCAGTATGGGTAGGAATAATTCGCCC. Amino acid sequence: CASSMGRNNSP. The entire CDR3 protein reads CASSMGRNNSPLYF.

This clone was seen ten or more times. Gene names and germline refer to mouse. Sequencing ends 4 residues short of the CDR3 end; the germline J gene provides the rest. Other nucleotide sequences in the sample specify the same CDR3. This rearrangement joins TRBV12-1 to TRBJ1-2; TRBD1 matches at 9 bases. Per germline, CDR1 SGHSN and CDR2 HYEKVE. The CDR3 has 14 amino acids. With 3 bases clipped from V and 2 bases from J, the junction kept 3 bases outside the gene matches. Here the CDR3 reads CASSLQGANSDYTF. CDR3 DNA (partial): TGTGCCAGCTCTTTACAGGGGGCGAACTCC.

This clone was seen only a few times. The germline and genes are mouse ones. The CDR3 spells CASGPGTGSYEQYF. The CDR3 DNA, read in part, is TGTGCCAGCGGTCCCGGGACTGGGTCCTAT. V is TRBV13-2 and J is TRBJ2-7; 9 bases fit TRBD2. The CDR3 end falls 4 residues outside the read, so it is completed with the germline J gene. The CDR3 spans 14 residues. The trim removed 4 bases at V and 1 base at J, leaving 3 bases unmatched. CDR1 NNHNN and CDR2 SYGAGS come from the germline V gene (reference sequence).

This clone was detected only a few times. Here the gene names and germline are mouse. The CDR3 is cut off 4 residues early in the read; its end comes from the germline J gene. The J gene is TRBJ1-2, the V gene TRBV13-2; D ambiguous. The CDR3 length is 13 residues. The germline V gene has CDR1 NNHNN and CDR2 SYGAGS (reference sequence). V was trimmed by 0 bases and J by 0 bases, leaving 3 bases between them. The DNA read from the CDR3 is TGTGCCAGCGGTGATGAGGCAAACTCC. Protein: CASGDEANS. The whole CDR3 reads CASGDEANSDYTF.

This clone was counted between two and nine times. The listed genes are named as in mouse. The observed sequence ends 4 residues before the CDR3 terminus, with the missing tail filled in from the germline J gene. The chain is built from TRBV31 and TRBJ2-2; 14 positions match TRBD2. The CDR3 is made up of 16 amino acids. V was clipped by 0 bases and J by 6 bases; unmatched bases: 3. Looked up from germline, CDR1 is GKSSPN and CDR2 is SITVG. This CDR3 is CAWSLLGLGGPGQLYF. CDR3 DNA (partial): TGTGCCTGGAGTCTATTGGGACTGGGGGGGCCCGGG.

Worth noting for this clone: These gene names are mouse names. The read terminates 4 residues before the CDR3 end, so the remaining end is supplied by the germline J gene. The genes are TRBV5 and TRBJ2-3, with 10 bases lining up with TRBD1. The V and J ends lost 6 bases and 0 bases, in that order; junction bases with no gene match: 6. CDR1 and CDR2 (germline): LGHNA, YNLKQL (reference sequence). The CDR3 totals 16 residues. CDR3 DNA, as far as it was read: TGTGCCAGCAGTCCTGGACAGGGGGTTAGTGCAGAA. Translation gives CASSPGQGVSAE. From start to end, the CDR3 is CASSPGQGVSAETLYF.

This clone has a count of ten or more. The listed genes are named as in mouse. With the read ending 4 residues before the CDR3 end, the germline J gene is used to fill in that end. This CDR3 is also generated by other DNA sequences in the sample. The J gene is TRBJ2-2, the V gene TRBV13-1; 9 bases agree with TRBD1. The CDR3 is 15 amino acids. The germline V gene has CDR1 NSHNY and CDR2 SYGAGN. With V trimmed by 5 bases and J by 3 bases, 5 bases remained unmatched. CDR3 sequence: CASSTGGADTGQLYF. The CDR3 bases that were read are TGTGCCAGCAGCACAGGGGGCGCGGACACCGGG.

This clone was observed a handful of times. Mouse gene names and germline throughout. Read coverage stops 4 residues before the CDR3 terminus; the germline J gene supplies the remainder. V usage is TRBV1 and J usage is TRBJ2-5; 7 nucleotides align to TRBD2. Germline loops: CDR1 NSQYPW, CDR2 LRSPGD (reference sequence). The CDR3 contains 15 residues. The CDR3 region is CTCSAQTGRADTQYF. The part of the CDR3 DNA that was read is TGCACCTGCAGTGCCCAGACTGGGAGGGCAGAC.

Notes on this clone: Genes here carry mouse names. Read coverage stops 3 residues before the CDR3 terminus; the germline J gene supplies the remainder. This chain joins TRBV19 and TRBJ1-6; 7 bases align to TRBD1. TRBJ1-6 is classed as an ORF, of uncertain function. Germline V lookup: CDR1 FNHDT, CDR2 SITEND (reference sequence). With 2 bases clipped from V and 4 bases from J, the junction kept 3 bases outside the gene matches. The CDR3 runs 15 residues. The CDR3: CASSIQGQYNSPLYF. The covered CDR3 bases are TGTGCCAGCAGTATCCAGGGACAGTATAATTCGCCC.

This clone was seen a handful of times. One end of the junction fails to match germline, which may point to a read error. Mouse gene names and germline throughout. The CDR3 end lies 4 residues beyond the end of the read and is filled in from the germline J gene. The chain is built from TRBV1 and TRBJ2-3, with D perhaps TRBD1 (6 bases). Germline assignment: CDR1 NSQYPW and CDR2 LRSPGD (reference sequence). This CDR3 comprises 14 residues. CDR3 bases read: TGCGCCTGCAGTCGGGCAGGGGGTGCAGAA. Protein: CACSRAGGAE. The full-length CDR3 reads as CACSRAGGAETLYF.

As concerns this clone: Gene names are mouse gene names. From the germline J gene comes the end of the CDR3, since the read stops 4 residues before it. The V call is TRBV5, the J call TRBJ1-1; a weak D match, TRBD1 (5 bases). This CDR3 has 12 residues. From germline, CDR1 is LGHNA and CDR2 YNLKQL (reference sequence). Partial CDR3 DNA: TGTGCCAGCAGCCAACAGGGCGCA. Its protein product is CASSQQGA. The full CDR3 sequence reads CASSQQGAEVFF.

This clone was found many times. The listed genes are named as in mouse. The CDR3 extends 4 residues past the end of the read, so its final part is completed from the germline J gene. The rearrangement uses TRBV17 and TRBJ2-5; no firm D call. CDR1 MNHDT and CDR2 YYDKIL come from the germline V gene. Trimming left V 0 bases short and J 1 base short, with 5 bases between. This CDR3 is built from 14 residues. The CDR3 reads CASSRDTHQDTQYF. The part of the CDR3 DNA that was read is TGTGCTAGCAGTAGAGATACACACCAAGAC.